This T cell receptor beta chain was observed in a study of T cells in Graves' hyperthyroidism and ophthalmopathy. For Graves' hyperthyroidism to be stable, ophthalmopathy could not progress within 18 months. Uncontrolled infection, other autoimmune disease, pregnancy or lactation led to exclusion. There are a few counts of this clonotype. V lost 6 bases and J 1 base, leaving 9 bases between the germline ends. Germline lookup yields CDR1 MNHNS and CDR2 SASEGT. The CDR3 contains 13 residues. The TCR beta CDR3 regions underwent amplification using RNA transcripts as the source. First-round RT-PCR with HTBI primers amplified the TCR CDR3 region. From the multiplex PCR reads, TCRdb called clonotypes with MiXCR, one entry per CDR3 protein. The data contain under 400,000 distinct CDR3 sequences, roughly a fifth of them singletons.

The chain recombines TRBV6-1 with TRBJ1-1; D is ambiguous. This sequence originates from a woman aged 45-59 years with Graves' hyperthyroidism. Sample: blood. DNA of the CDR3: TGTGCCAGCAGCGCCGACAAGAACACTGAAGCTTTCTTT. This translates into CASSADKNTEAFF.